The 8 T cell receptor beta chains below come from one sample, sequenced in a study of blood T cell repertoires in COVID-19 (dated by TCRdb to between 2020 and 2021). The library was made by the immunoSEQ multiplex PCR assay. TCRdb took this table from immuneACCESS and kept in-frame rearrangements with V and J called. Such tables lack part of the clones; where checked against another copy, unresolved V genes explain under half of the gap, and the rest is unexplained. In this sample the table shows approximately 270,000 clones, roughly 84% of which occur a single time. The leading ten clones occupy approximately 14% of the sample. The sequenced sample consisted of peripheral blood. These receptors came from a person aged 65-85 years with COVID-19, enrolled during active disease.

The chain joins TRBV18 to TRBJ2-1, with 7 bases matching TRBD2. From germline, CDR1 is KGHSH and CDR2 LQKENI. Trimming took 2 bases from V and 7 from J; bases not matched to a gene: 8. The CDR3 runs 15 residues. CDR3 sequence reads: CASSPDGLGGNEQFF. DNA of the CDR3: TGTGCCAGCTCACCAGACGGACTCGGGGGGAATGAGCAGTTCTTC.

J is TRBJ1-1 and V is TRBV27, with D possibly being TRBD1 (5 bases). The germline gives CDR1 MNHEY, CDR2 SMNVEV (reference sequence). V lost 2 bases and J lost 4, with 11 bases in between. This CDR3 has 14 residues. For the CDR3, the DNA is TGTGCCAGCAGTTTAACCAGGGCCGGCACTGAAGCTTTCTTT. As protein: CASSLTRAGTEAFF.

This clone has just one count. The chain joins TRBV12-3 or TRBV12-4 to TRBJ1-2; TRBD1 is a possible D gene (6 bases). The V end lost 8 bases, the J end lost 8 bases, and 12 bases lay between the germline ends. The CDR3 runs to 11 residues. This CDR3 is CASGGGWGYTF. DNA for the CDR3: TGTGCCAGCGGGGGGGGCTGGGGCTACACCTTC.

The CDR3 bases are TGTGCCAGCAGCTCGTCCTCAGGGCGGCAAGGAGGACTAATAGATCAGCCCCAGCATTTT. This translates into CASSSSSGRQGGLIDQPQHF. This chain links TRBV13 with TRBJ1-5; the D gene is possibly TRBD1 (5 bases). Trimming took 4 bases from V and 5 from J, leaving 30 bases between them. Germline V gene lookup returns CDR1 PRHDT and CDR2 FYEKMQ (reference sequence). The CDR3 sequence is 20 residues long.

The rearrangement uses TRBV28 and TRBJ2-1; 8 nucleotides line up with TRBD1. The V and J ends lost 4 bases and 4 bases, in that order; junction bases with no gene match: 12. Germline V gene sequence: CDR1 MDHEN, CDR2 SYDVKM. The CDR3 has 17 residues. CDR3 nucleotide sequence: TGTGCCAGCAGTTCTCTTCAGGGGGCCCCTAGTTACAATGAGCAGTTCTTC. This sequence encodes CASSSLQGAPSYNEQFF.

This clone was found a few times. This chain connects TRBV19 to TRBJ2-7, with D maybe TRBD1 (6 bases). CDR3 length equals 14 residues. Germline V gives CDR1 LNHDA, CDR2 SQIVND (reference sequence). Trimming removed 6 bases at V and 3 bases at J, with 15 bases between. The CDR3 DNA is TGTGCCAGTAGGTCGACAGGCCGGCTCTACGAGCAGTACTTC. It encodes CASRSTGRLYEQYF.

The chain employs TRBV19 and TRBJ1-1; no firm D call. CDR3 length: 13 residues. Germline V CDR1 and CDR2: LNHDA, SQIVND (reference sequence). Trimming stripped 6 bases from V and 0 bases from J, with 8 bases between. The CDR3 here is CASSSAVNTEAFF. Here the CDR3 DNA reads TGTGCCAGTAGCTCCGCAGTGAACACTGAAGCTTTCTTT.

The V call is TRBV15, the J call TRBJ1-5; D not certain. Trimming cost V 5 bases and J 2 bases, with 10 bases left between them. CDR1 and CDR2 (germline): LNHNV, YYDKDF (reference sequence). There are 14 residues in the CDR3. This chain's CDR3 is CATSWAGGNQPQHF. The CDR3 nucleotides are TGTGCCACCAGCTGGGCGGGAGGCAATCAGCCCCAGCATTTT.